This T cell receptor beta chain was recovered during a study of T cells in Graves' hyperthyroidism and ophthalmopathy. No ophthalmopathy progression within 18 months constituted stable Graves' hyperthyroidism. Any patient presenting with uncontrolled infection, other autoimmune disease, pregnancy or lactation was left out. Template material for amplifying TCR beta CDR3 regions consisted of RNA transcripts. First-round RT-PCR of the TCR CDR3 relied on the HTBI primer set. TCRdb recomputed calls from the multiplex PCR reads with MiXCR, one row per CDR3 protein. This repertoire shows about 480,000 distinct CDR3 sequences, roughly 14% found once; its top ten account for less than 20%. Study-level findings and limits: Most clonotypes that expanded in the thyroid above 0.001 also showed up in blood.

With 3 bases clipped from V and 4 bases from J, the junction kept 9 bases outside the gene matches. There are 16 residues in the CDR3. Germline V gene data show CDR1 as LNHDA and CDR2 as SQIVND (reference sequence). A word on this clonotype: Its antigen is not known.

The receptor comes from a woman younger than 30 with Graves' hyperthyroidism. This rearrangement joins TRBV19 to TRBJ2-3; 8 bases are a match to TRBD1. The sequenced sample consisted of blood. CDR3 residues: CASSIFGQGFSDTQYF. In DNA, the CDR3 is TGTGCCAGTAGTATTTTTGGACAGGGTTTTTCAGATACGCAGTATTTT.